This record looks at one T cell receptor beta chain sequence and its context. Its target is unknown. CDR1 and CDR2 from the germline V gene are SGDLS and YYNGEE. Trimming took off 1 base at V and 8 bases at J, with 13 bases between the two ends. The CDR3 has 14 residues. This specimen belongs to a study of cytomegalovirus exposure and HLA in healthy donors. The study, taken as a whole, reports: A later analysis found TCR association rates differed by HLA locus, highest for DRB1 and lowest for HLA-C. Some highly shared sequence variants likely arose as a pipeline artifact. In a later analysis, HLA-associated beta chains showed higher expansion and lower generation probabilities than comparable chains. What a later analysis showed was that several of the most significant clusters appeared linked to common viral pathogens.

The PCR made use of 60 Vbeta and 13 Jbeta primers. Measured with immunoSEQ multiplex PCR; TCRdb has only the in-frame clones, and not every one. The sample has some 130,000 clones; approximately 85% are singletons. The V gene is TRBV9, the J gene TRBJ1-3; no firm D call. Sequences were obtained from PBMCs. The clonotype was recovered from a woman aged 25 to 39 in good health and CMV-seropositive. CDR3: CASSVRPSGDTIYF. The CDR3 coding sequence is TGTGCCAGCAGCGTAAGACCATCCGGGGACACCATATATTTT. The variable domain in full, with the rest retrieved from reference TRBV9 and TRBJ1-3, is DSGVTQTPKHLITATGQRVTLRCSPRSGDLSVYWYQQSLDQGLQFLIQYYNGEERAKGNILERFSAQQFPDLHSELNLSSLELGDSALYFCASSVRPSGDTIYFGEGSWLTVV.